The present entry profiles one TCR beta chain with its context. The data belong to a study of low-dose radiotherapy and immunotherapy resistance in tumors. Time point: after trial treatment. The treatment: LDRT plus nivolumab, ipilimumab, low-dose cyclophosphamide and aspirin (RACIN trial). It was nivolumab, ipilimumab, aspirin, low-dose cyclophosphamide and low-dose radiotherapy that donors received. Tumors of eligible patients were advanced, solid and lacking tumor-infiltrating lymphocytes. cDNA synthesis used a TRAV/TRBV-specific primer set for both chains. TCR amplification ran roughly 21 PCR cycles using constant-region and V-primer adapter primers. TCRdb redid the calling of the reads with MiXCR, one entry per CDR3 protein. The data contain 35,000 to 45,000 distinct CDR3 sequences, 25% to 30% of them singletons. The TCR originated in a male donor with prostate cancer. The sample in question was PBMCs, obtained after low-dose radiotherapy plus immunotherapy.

CDR3 nucleotides: TGTGCCAGCAGCTTCCCTGACAGGGGAGCTGAAGCTTTCTTT. Translating gives CASSFPDRGAEAFF. The chain joins TRBV28 to TRBJ1-1; 8 bases map to TRBD1. Germline-derived CDR1 and CDR2 are MDHEN and SYDVKM. The CDR3 consists of 14 residues. Losses at the gene ends were 6 bases for V and 6 bases for J; bases not matched to a gene: 9.